These 12 T cell receptor beta chains were sequenced from one sample in a study of spatial heterogeneity in lung cancer (dated by TCRdb to between 2017 and 2020). The library was produced with 5' RACE. Instrument on record: NextSeq 500. In TCRdb, the public reads were trimmed at Q25 with fastp and aligned with MiXCR, with productive beta chains retained. Rows with one shared CDR3 protein collapse into an entry with the most common genes and DNA. In all, the sample holds under 15,000 distinct CDR3 sequences, and roughly 13% of those were seen once. The ten largest clones capture 2% to 3% of the sample. According to the study, the label for this sample's time point signals: sample taken at primary tumor resection. For TCR sequencing, whole RNA was extracted from tumor and nontumor lung tissue, or from cryopreserved PBMC samples, and no cell sorting was done. Sequenced material: PBMCs, taken at surgery. The receptors stem from a female donor with early-stage non-small cell lung cancer.

The chain recombines TRBV28 with TRBJ2-7; 11 positions match TRBD2. From germline, CDR1 is MDHEN and CDR2 SYDVKM. The CDR3 is made up of 15 amino acids. With 3 bases clipped from V and 7 bases from J, the junction kept 8 bases outside the gene matches. Here the CDR3 reads CASSFSASGRWEQYF. For the CDR3, the DNA is TGTGCCAGCAGTTTCTCGGCTAGCGGGAGGTGGGAGCAGTACTTC.

V gene TRBV12-2 combines with J gene TRBJ2-1. TRBV12-2 is designated a pseudogene. This CDR3 has 15 amino acids. CDR3 protein: CASRNTSPFSYEQFF. The DNA of the CDR3 is TGTGCAAGTCGCAACACTTCCCCGTTTTCGTATGAGCAGTTCTTC.

This clonotype was detected many times. The V call is TRBV6-2 or TRBV6-3, the J call TRBJ1-2; D unclear. The CDR3 consists of 11 residues. V lost 3 bases to trimming and J lost 6 bases, with 5 bases between them. Germline CDR1 MNHEY, CDR2 SVGEGT. This CDR3 is CASSYLHGYTF. In nucleotides, the CDR3 is TGTGCCAGCAGTTATCTCCATGGCTACACCTTC.

The chain joins TRBV9 to TRBJ1-1; no clear D. Germline lookup yields CDR1 SGDLS and CDR2 YYNGEE. The CDR3 is 14 amino acids. V was cut by 4 bases and J by 5 bases, with 15 bases left in between. Here the CDR3 reads CASSPTGFETEAFF. CDR3 coding DNA: TGTGCCAGCAGCCCGACCGGGTTTGAGACTGAAGCTTTCTTT.

In its sample, this clonotype was seen many times. This rearrangement joins TRBV7-2 to TRBJ1-5; no definite D call. This CDR3 spans 14 amino acids. The V end lost 2 bases, the J end lost 3 bases, and 8 bases lay between the germline ends. Germline-derived CDR1 and CDR2 are SGHTA and FQGNSA. The CDR3 here is CASSLSPNNQPQHF. For the CDR3, the DNA is TGTGCCAGCAGCTTATCTCCCAACAATCAGCCCCAGCATTTT.

V usage is TRBV3-1 and J usage is TRBJ2-7; D is unresolved. V lost 1 base to trimming and J lost 5 bases, with 6 bases between them. The germline V gene encodes CDR1 LGHDT and CDR2 YNNKEL (reference sequence). CDR3 size: 12 residues. The chain's CDR3 is CASSQGTHEQYF. The CDR3, as DNA: TGTGCCAGCAGCCAAGGCACCCACGAGCAGTACTTC.

In its sample, this clonotype was seen many times. CDR3 amino acids: CASSLAAPGVSEAFF. The CDR3 region has the DNA TGTGCCAGCAGCTTAGCAGCCCCGGGGGTTAGTGAAGCTTTCTTT. The V call is TRBV7-8, the J call TRBJ1-1; a weak D match, TRBD1 (5 bases). CDR1 and CDR2 from the germline V gene are SGHVS and FQNEAQ. CDR3 length equals 15 residues. Trimming cost V 0 bases and J 7 bases, with 15 bases left between them.

This clonotype was observed a few times. This chain connects TRBV7-9 to TRBJ1-1; tentative D call: TRBD1 (5 bases). This CDR3 region has 15 residues. Per germline, CDR1 SEHNR and CDR2 FQNEAQ (reference sequence). V was pared by 1 base and J by 3 bases, with 12 bases between. This chain's CDR3 is CASSLDPREDTEAFF. CDR3 sequence (DNA): TGTGCCAGCAGCTTAGATCCCAGGGAGGACACTGAAGCTTTCTTT.

In its sample, this clonotype ranks as medium-sized. The chain is built from TRBV18 and TRBJ2-1; 8 bases line up with TRBD2. The germline gives CDR1 KGHSH, CDR2 LQKENI. V shed 2 bases and J 2 bases; nucleotides not matched to a gene: 5. The CDR3 loop spans 16 amino acids. For the CDR3, the DNA is TGTGCCAGCTCACCATACGCGGGAGGCCCCTACAATGAGCAGTTCTTC. This gives the protein CASSPYAGGPYNEQFF.

This clonotype is deemed medium-sized. The CDR3 spells CASSLTGSGDTQYF. The CDR3 DNA follows: TGTGCCAGCAGCTTAACCGGGAGCGGGGATACGCAGTATTTT. V is TRBV7-3 and J is TRBJ2-3; D may be TRBD2 (6 bases). V lost 0 bases to trimming and J lost 6 bases, with 10 bases between them. Germline assignment: CDR1 SGHTA and CDR2 FQGTGA. The CDR3 sequence is 14 residues long.

This clonotype was detected many times. This chain's CDR3 is CASSWDGKDTQYF. CDR3 DNA: TGTGCCAGCAGTTGGGACGGCAAGGATACGCAGTATTTT. The chain carries TRBV6-2 or TRBV6-3 and TRBJ2-3; either TRBD1 or TRBD2 may supply D (5 bases each). The germline V gene encodes CDR1 MNHEY and CDR2 SVGEGT. This CDR3 has 13 amino acids. Trimming stripped 4 bases from V and 6 bases from J, with 11 bases between.

This clonotype ranks as medium-sized (0.01 to 0.1%). This chain links TRBV5-1 with TRBJ1-1; 9 bases are shared with TRBD1. Per germline, CDR1 SGHRS and CDR2 YFSETQ. The CDR3 is 16 residues long. The ends lost 4 bases at V and 0 bases at J; junction bases unmatched: 7. CDR3 sequence: CASSHGTGILNTEAFF. CDR3 bases: TGCGCCAGCAGCCACGGGACAGGGATCCTGAACACTGAAGCTTTCTTT.